A single sample gave rise to the 23 T cell receptor beta chains below, sequenced in a study of blood T cell repertoires in COVID-19. The method was immunoSEQ multiplex PCR; TCRdb's version includes in-frame clones alone and lacks a portion of them. The sample has 160,000 or so clones; 70% to 90% are singletons. Source material: peripheral blood. The source is a woman aged 45-65 years with COVID-19, enrolled during active disease.

This chain uses TRBV25-1 with TRBJ2-3; no definite D call. The germline gives CDR1 MGHDK, CDR2 SYGVNS. V was shortened by 3 bases and J by 2 bases, with 6 bases between the two germline ends. The CDR3 loop spans 13 amino acids. CDR3 sequence (DNA): TGTGCCAGCAGTGACCCGGTCACAGATACGCAGTATTTT. It encodes CASSDPVTDTQYF.

The chain couples TRBV12-3 or TRBV12-4 to TRBJ2-1; D not certain. The CDR3 length is 12 residues. Trimming removed 6 bases from V and 7 bases from J, with 10 bases in between. CDR3 nucleotides: TGTGCCAGCAGGTCGGGTTCGAATGAGCAGTTCTTC. Its translation is CASRSGSNEQFF.

In its sample, this clone was seen a few times. J is TRBJ1-4 and V is TRBV7-2; 11 bases are a match to TRBD1. V was pared by 6 bases and J by 7 bases, with 7 bases of the junction left unmatched. The CDR3 contains 15 residues. CDR1 is SGHTA and CDR2 is FQGNSA in the germline V gene. The CDR3, as DNA: TGTGCCAGCAGTGGACAGGGGGCGCAGGGTGAAAAACTGTTTTTT. Amino acids: CASSGQGAQGEKLFF.

The chain combines TRBV6-5 with TRBJ1-1; weak D call: TRBD1 (6 bases). V lost 3 bases and J 8 bases, leaving 13 bases between the germline ends. The CDR3 extends over 13 amino acids. Germline V gene data show CDR1 as MNHEY and CDR2 as SVGAGI. DNA for the CDR3: TGTGCCAGCAGTTATTCAGGGGATCAAGAAGCTTTCTTT. Its translation: CASSYSGDQEAFF.

This sequence joins TRBV7-8 and TRBJ2-3, with 7 bases matching TRBD2. J gave up 0 bases and V 4 bases, and 13 bases lay outside the gene matches. Looked up from germline, CDR1 is SGHVS and CDR2 is FQNEAQ. CDR3 size: 18 residues. Here the CDR3 reads CASSSLPQAGPSTDTQYF. CDR3 DNA sequence: TGTGCCAGCAGCTCTCTCCCCCAAGCGGGGCCTAGCACAGATACGCAGTATTTT.

A few counts support this clone. The rearrangement joins TRBV28 to TRBJ2-7; maybe TRBD1 (6 bases). Germline lookup yields CDR1 MDHEN and CDR2 SYDVKM. This CDR3 spans 15 amino acids. V was pared by 6 bases and J by 0 bases, with 15 bases between. The CDR3 nucleotides are TGTGCCAGCAGCTCTTACCGGGACACCTCCTACGAGCAGTACTTC. Translation: CASSSYRDTSYEQYF. Full variable domain (remainder filled in from reference TRBV28 and TRBJ2-7): DVKVTQSSRYLVKRTGEKVFLECVQDMDHENMFWYRQDPGLGLRLIYFSYDVKMKEKGDIPEGYSVSREKKERFSLILESASTNQTSMYLCASSSYRDTSYEQYFGPGTRLTVT.

This chain uses TRBV7-8 with TRBJ1-2; D possibly corresponds to TRBD1 (5 bases). CDR3 size: 13 residues. In germline, CDR1 is SGHVS, CDR2 FQNEAQ. V dropped 5 bases and J dropped 2 bases, with 9 bases sitting between them. For the CDR3, the DNA is TGTGCCAGCAGCGATACAGGAAACTATGGCTACACCTTC. Translating gives CASSDTGNYGYTF. Filled out from reference TRBV7-8 and TRBJ1-2, the complete variable domain reads GAGVSQSPRYKVAKRGQDVALRCDPISGHVSLFWYQQALGQGPEFLTYFQNEAQLDKSGLPSDRFFAERPEGSVSTLKIQRTQQEDSAVYLCASSDTGNYGYTFGSGTRLTVV.

In nucleotides, the CDR3 is TGTGCCAGCAGGTCCCAGGGGGCTAACTATGGCTACACCTTC. Translated: CASRSQGANYGYTF. V and J are TRBV28 and TRBJ1-2; 7 bases match TRBD1. Germline CDR1 and CDR2: MDHEN and SYDVKM. J gave up 0 bases and V 6 bases, and 4 bases lay outside the gene matches. This CDR3 is built from 14 residues.

The chain couples TRBV19 to TRBJ1-2; 10 bases are shared with TRBD1. The CDR3 consists of 16 residues. V shed 4 bases and J 2 bases; nucleotides not matched to a gene: 7. The germline V gene encodes CDR1 LNHDA and CDR2 SQIVND (reference sequence). The CDR3 region is CASSTRQGAWNYGYTF. The CDR3 DNA is TGTGCCAGTAGTACAAGACAGGGGGCATGGAACTATGGCTACACCTTC.

The V call is TRBV7-9, the J call TRBJ2-7; 7 bases line up with TRBD1. Germline values: CDR1 SEHNR, CDR2 FQNEAQ (reference sequence). CDR3 length equals 14 residues. V shed 0 bases and J 6 bases; nucleotides not matched to a gene: 5. This chain's CDR3 is CASSLAGTAREQYF. CDR3 nucleotide sequence: TGTGCCAGCAGCTTAGCCGGGACAGCCCGCGAGCAGTACTTC.

The chain uses TRBV5-1 and TRBJ1-1; a possible D gene is TRBD1 (5 bases). The CDR3 has 15 residues. Trimming cost V 1 base and J 4 bases, with 14 bases left between them. CDR1 SGHRS and CDR2 YFSETQ come from the germline V gene. The CDR3 region is CASSLIGPRGTEAFF. The CDR3, as DNA: TGCGCCAGCAGCTTGATAGGCCCAAGGGGCACTGAAGCTTTCTTT.

This chain joins TRBV7-2 and TRBJ1-5, with D hard to call. The V and J ends lost 3 bases and 2 bases respectively, with 8 bases between them. This CDR3 has 14 amino acids. Germline CDR1 SGHTA, CDR2 FQGNSA. The CDR3 is CASSLNMGNQPQHF. The DNA of the CDR3 is TGTGCCAGCAGCTTGAACATGGGCAATCAGCCCCAGCATTTT.

This clone has a single count. CDR3 loop: CASSPGQNYEQYF. CDR3 sequence (DNA): TGTGCCAGTAGCCCGGGACAGAACTACGAGCAGTACTTC. The genes are TRBV19 and TRBJ2-7; TRBD1 matches 7 bases. The V and J ends lost 6 bases and 3 bases, in that order; junction bases with no gene match: 5. Germline V gene data show CDR1 as LNHDA and CDR2 as SQIVND (reference sequence). The CDR3 contains 13 residues.

The chain employs TRBV7-9 and TRBJ1-1; 7 bases line up with TRBD1. CDR3 length equals 13 residues. Trimming at V came to 0 bases and at J to 6 bases, leaving 1 base not matched to a gene. CDR1 is SEHNR and CDR2 is FQNEAQ in the germline V gene (reference sequence). The CDR3 spells CASSLAGTAEAFF. CDR3 DNA sequence: TGTGCCAGCAGCTTAGCCGGGACAGCTGAAGCTTTCTTT.

This sequence joins TRBV5-1 and TRBJ2-3, with TRBD2 as a possible D gene (6 bases). The length of the CDR3 is 16 residues. V lost 1 base to trimming and J lost 0 bases, with 12 bases between them. In germline, CDR1 is SGHRS, CDR2 YFSETQ. CDR3 DNA: TGCGCCAGCAGCTTGAGCCGGGGAGGAAGCACAGATACGCAGTATTTT. This translates into CASSLSRGGSTDTQYF.

The chain combines TRBV11-2 with TRBJ2-1, with 11 bases fitting TRBD2. The ends lost 4 bases at V and 3 bases at J; junction bases unmatched: 2. The CDR3 runs 15 residues. Germline assignment: CDR1 SGHAT and CDR2 FQNNGV. CDR3 amino acids: CASSSGLAGYNEQFF. DNA of the CDR3: TGTGCCAGCAGCTCCGGACTAGCGGGCTACAATGAGCAGTTCTTC.

CDR3 in DNA: TGTGCCACCAGTGATTTGAGGGAGGGTACAGATACGCAGTATTTT. Translated, it gives CATSDLREGTDTQYF. The chain links TRBV24-1 to TRBJ2-3, with 7 bases identical to TRBD2. The CDR3 runs to 15 residues. Germline CDR1 and CDR2: KGHDR and SFDVKD. V gave up 0 bases and J gave up 3 bases; unmatched junction bases: 2.

The chain combines TRBV30 with TRBJ1-3; D unclear. The V end was cut by 2 bases, the J end by 9 bases, with 14 bases between. Germline CDR1 is GTSNPN and CDR2 is SVGIG (reference sequence). CDR3 length: 13 amino acids. For the CDR3, the DNA is TGTGCCTGGAGTCGAGACGGACTGAGCACCATATATTTT. Amino acids: CAWSRDGLSTIYF.

The V gene is TRBV10-1, the J gene TRBJ1-1; TRBD1 might be the D (5 bases). Germline CDR1 reads WNHNN; CDR2 reads SYGVQD (reference sequence). The CDR3 covers 13 residues. V was pared by 0 bases and J by 10 bases, with 12 bases between. The CDR3 loop is CASSESSGFGAFF. The DNA of the CDR3 is TGCGCCAGCAGTGAGTCGTCAGGGTTTGGAGCTTTCTTT.

The rearrangement uses TRBV3-1 (or the pseudogene TRBV3-2) and TRBJ1-1, with D possibly TRBD1 on 6 matching bases. The CDR3 runs to 14 residues. From germline, CDR1 is LGHDT and CDR2 YNNKEL (reference sequence). V lost 4 bases and J lost 3, with 12 bases in between. CDR3 sequence reads: CASSLGRGDTEAFF. The CDR3 region has the DNA TGTGCCAGCAGCCTCGGGAGGGGGGACACTGAAGCTTTCTTT.

The V and J genes are TRBV27 and TRBJ1-3; 9 nucleotides line up with TRBD1. CDR1 is MNHEY, CDR2 SMNVEV, per germline (reference sequence). The CDR3 totals 17 residues. V lost 5 bases to trimming and J lost 0 bases; unmatched junction nucleotides: 8. CDR3 loop: CASSPDRGYFSGNTIYF. In DNA, the CDR3 is TGTGCCAGCAGTCCGGACAGGGGCTATTTCTCTGGAAACACCATATATTTT.

CDR3 protein: CASSSRDRLAEAFF. The CDR3 DNA is TGTGCCAGTAGCTCGCGGGACCGCCTTGCTGAAGCTTTCTTT. The V and J genes are TRBV19 and TRBJ1-1, with D perhaps matching TRBD1 (5 bases). V gave up 6 bases and J gave up 6 bases, with 17 bases separating them. This CDR3 is built from 14 residues. CDR1 is LNHDA, CDR2 SQIVND, per germline (reference sequence).

The chain employs TRBV5-4 and TRBJ1-1; D gene unclear. Germline lookup yields CDR1 SGHNT and CDR2 YYREEE (reference sequence). Trimming pared 0 bases from V and 2 bases from J, leaving 11 bases between. The CDR3 contains 15 residues. The CDR3 reads CASSLDSGLNTEAFF. The DNA of the CDR3 is TGTGCCAGCAGCTTGGATTCGGGATTAAACACTGAAGCTTTCTTT.